This T cell receptor (beta chain) was captured in a study of T cells after yellow fever vaccination. Study-level findings and limits: There was a small share of clonotypes that showed up in both the CD4 and CD8 compartments.

Germline CDR1 reads SGHTA; CDR2 reads FQGNSA. The CDR3 consists of 15 residues. The V end lost 5 bases, the J end lost 5 bases, and 18 bases lay between the germline ends. TCRdb itself ran the 5' RACE reads through MiXCR, one entry per CDR3 protein. The data show hundreds of thousands of distinct CDR3 sequences, with 17% seen just once and roughly 17% held by the top ten. This clonotype has more than one count but fewer than ten. Antigen specificity is unknown. The specimen was PBMCs, collected 5 to 6 days after the first yellow fever vaccination. This clonotype originated in a man younger than 35 who received the YFV17D yellow fever vaccine. The rearrangement uses TRBV7-2 and TRBJ2-5; maybe TRBD1 (6 bases). CDR3 DNA sequence: TGTGCCAGCAGCCAGTTGCAGGGGAATCGGGAGACCCAGTACTTC. This gives the protein CASSQLQGNRETQYF.